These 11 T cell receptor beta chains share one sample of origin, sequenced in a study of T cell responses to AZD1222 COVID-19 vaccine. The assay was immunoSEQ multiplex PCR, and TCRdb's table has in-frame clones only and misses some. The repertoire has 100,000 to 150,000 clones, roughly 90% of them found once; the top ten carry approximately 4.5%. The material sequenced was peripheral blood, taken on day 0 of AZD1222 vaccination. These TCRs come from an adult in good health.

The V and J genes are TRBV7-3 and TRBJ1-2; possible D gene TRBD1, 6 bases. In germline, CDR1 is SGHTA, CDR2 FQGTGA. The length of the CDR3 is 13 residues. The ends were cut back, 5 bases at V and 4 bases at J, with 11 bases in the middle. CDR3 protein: CASSLDRGYGYTF. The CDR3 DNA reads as TGTGCCAGCAGCCTGGACAGAGGCTATGGCTACACCTTC.

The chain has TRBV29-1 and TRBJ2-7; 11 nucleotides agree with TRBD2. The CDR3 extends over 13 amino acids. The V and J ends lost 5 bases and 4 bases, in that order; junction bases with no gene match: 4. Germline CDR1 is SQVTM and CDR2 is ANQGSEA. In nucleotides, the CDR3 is TGCAGCGTTACGGGGACTAGCGGATACGAGCAGTACTTC. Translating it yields CSVTGTSGYEQYF.

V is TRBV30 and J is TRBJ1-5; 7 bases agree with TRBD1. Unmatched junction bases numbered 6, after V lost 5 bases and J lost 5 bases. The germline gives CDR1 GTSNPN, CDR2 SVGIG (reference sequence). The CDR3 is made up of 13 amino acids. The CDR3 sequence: CAWSGQADQPQHF. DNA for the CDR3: TGTGCCTGGTCCGGACAGGCCGATCAGCCCCAGCATTTT. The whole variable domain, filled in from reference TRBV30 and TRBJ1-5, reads SQTIHQWPATLVQPVGSPLSLECTVEGTSNPNLYWYRQAAGRGLQLLFYSVGIGQISSEVPQNLSASRPQDRQFILSSKKLLLSDSGFYLCAWSGQADQPQHFGDGTRLSIL.

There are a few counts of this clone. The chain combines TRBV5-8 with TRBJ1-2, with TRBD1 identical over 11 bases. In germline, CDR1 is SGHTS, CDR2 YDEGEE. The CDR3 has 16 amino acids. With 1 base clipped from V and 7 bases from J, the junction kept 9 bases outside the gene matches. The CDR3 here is CASSLRGQGVLFGYTF. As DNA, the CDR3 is TGTGCCAGCAGCTTGAGGGGACAGGGGGTCCTCTTTGGCTACACCTTC.

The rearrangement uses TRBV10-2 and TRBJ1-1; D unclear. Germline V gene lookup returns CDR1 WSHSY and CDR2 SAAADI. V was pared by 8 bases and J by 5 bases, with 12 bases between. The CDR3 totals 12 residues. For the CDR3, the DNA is TGCGCCAGCTCCTTGACGAATACTGAAGCTTTCTTT. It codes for CASSLTNTEAFF.

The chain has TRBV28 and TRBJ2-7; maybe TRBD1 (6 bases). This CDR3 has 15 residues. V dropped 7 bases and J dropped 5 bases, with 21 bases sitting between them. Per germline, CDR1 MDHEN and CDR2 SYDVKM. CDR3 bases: TGTGCCAGCACCTTAAATTTACAGGGATCCCACGAGCAGTACTTC. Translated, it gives CASTLNLQGSHEQYF. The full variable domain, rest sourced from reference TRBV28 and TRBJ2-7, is DVKVTQSSRYLVKRTGEKVFLECVQDMDHENMFWYRQDPGLGLRLIYFSYDVKMKEKGDIPEGYSVSREKKERFSLILESASTNQTSMYLCASTLNLQGSHEQYFGPGTRLTVT.

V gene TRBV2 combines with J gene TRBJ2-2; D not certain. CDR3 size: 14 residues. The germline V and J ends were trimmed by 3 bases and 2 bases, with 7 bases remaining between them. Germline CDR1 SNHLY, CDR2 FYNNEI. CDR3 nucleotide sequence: TGTGCCAGCAGTGACGGGTTAAACACCGGGGAGCTGTTTTTT. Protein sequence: CASSDGLNTGELFF. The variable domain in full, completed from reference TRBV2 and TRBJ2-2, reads EPEVTQTPSHQVTQMGQEVILRCVPISNHLYFYWYRQILGQKVEFLVSFYNNEISEKSEIFDDQFSVERPDGSNFTLKIRSTKLEDSAMYFCASSDGLNTGELFFGEGSRLTVL.

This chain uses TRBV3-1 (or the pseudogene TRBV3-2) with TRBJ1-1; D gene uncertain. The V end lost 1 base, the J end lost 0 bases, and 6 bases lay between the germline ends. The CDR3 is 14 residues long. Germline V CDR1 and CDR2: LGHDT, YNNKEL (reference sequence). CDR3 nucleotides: TGTGCCAGCAGCCAAGGAGTCTTGAACACTGAAGCTTTCTTT. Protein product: CASSQGVLNTEAFF.

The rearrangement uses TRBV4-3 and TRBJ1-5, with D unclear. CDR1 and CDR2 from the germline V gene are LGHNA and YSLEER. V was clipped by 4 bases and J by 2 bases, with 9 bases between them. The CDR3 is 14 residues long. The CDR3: CASSPEEGNQPQHF. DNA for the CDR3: TGCGCCAGCAGCCCAGAAGAGGGCAATCAGCCCCAGCATTTT.

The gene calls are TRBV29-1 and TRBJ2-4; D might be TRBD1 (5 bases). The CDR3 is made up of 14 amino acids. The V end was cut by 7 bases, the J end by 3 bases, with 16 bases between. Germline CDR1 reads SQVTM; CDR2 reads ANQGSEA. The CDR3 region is CSASRGVGKNIQYF. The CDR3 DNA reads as TGCAGCGCCAGTAGGGGTGTCGGCAAAAACATTCAGTACTTC.

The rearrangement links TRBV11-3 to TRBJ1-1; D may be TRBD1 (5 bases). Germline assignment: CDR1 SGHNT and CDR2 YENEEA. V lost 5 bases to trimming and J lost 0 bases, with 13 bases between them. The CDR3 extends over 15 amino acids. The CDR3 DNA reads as TGTGCCAGCAGCCCATCCGGGACGGTGAACACTGAAGCTTTCTTT. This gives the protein CASSPSGTVNTEAFF.